The clone carrying this TCR beta chain occurred once. This record belongs to a study of blood T cell repertoires in COVID-19. Study overall: T cells, B-cell-depleted T cells, or PBMCs provided the cDNA or gDNA that served as material.

Germline CDR1 reads KGHDR; CDR2 reads SFDVKD. Trimming at V came to 5 bases and at J to 7 bases, leaving 6 bases not matched to a gene. The CDR3 has 14 residues. Data came from immunoSEQ multiplex PCR; TCRdb stores just in-frame clones and leaves some out. The sample contains just under 35,000 clones, about 90% of which appear only once. The source is a human donor in a cohort sampled during active COVID-19. V gene TRBV24-1 combines with J gene TRBJ2-2, with 7 bases fitting TRBD2. The material sequenced was peripheral blood. The CDR3 region has the DNA TGTGCCACCAGTGTGGCGGGGGTAAACGGGGAGCTGTTTTTT. This sequence encodes CATSVAGVNGELFF.